This is a list of T cell receptor beta chains from one sample in a study of shared clonotypes between healthy human individuals. Assay used: immunoSEQ multiplex PCR; TCRdb lists only in-frame clones, some missing. The sample has roughly 1,100,000 clones; around 75% are singletons. Sequencing was carried out using memory CD4+ T cells sorted from blood. The receptors derive from a man in his late teens or twenties in good health. Each CDR3 is given with its conserved first and last residue. The D gene is left open where the match is weak. Only part of the rows carry a size: once, few, many, or a class if the clone is expanded.

NA	TRBJ2-6	TRBV6-4	TRBD2	TGTGCCAGCAGTGAGGACGGACTAGCGGGATACTCTGGGGCCAACGTCCTGACTTTC	CASSEDGLAGYSGANVLTF
once	TRBJ2-7	TRBV5-4	NA	TGTGCCAGCAGCTTGGGATTGGGGTCAGCCTACGAGCAGTACTTC	CASSLGLGSAYEQYF
NA	TRBJ2-7	TRBV10-3	TRBD2	TGTGCCATCAGTGAGGGGACTAGGGGGGTAGGGGCCTACGAGCAGTACTTC	CAISEGTRGVGAYEQYF
NA	TRBJ2-5	TRBV7-2	TRBD2	TGTGCCAGCAGCTTCGGACTAGCGGGGGGTAAGGAGACCCAGTACTTC	CASSFGLAGGKETQYF
once	TRBJ2-3	TRBV11-2	TRBD1	TGTGCCAGCAGCCGGGGACAGGGGTACTCCACAGATACGCAGTATTTT	CASSRGQGYSTDTQYF
NA	TRBJ2-2	TRBV5-4	TRBD2	TGTGCCAGCAGCTTGGATGGGGGGGTTAACACCGGGGAGCTGTTTTTT	CASSLDGGVNTGELFF
NA	TRBJ1-1	TRBV2	NA	TGTGCCAGCAGTGAAGACAGAGTTTTGAACACTGAAGCTTTCTTT	CASSEDRVLNTEAFF
NA	TRBJ1-2	TRBV19	NA	TGTGCCAGCCAAAGTAGTTTTCAGGGAGGATATGGCTACACCTTC	CASQSSFQGGYGYTF
NA	TRBJ1-3	TRBV9	NA	TGTGCCAGCAGCGTAGATCAGGGGCTAACTGGAAACACCATATATTTT	CASSVDQGLTGNTIYF
NA	TRBJ2-5	TRBV7-7	NA	TGTGCTAGCAGCATTAACCCGGGGGCCGAGACCCAGTACTTC	CASSINPGAETQYF
once	TRBJ1-2	TRBV5-1	NA	TGCGCCAGCAGCTCCGGGACAGGCTACACCTTC	CASSSGTGYTF
NA	TRBJ2-7	TRBV30	NA	TGTGCCTGGAATGTGGGGCCCGAGCAGTACTTC	CAWNVGPEQYF
once	TRBJ1-1	TRBV19	NA	TGTGCCAGTAGTATAGGTAAGAACAGGGAGGACACTGAAGCTTTCTTT	CASSIGKNREDTEAFF
many	TRBJ2-5	TRBV11-3	TRBD2	TGTGCCAGCAGCTCCTCTACGGGGGGGCCGGAGACCCAGTACTTC	CASSSSTGGPETQYF
many	TRBJ2-2	TRBV7-2	NA	TGTGCCAGCAGCGCCGGGACAAACACCGGGGAGCTGTTTTTT	CASSAGTNTGELFF
NA	TRBJ2-7	TRBV2	TRBD1	TGTGCCAGCAGTGTTGCGACAGGGGGCTACGAGCAGTACTTC	CASSVATGGYEQYF
NA	TRBJ1-5	TRBV6-6	NA	TGTGCCAGCAGTCTAGGGGGTCAGCCCCAGCATTTT	CASSLGGQPQHF
NA	TRBJ2-7	TRBV7-8	TRBD1	TGTGCCAGCAGCTTAGGGCCGGGCGTCGGGACAGGGGGTTACGAGCAGTACTTC	CASSLGPGVGTGGYEQYF
NA	TRBJ2-1	TRBV29-1	TRBD2	TGCAGCGTTGGCCAGCTAGCGGGGAATGAGCAGTTCTTC	CSVGQLAGNEQFF
NA	TRBJ2-1	TRBV6-6	NA	TGTGCCAGCAGTTACGACCGAACCTACAATGAGCAGTTCTTC	CASSYDRTYNEQFF
NA	TRBJ2-6	TRBV19	NA	TGTGCCAGTAGTACAGGGACAAGTACTGGGGCCAACGTCCTGACTTTC	CASSTGTSTGANVLTF
NA	TRBJ2-3	TRBV6-5	TRBD2	TGTGCCAGCAGTTACTCAGCGGGGGTGTGGTATTTT	CASSYSAGVWYF
once	TRBJ1-1	TRBV28	NA	TGTGCCGCCGGGGGACACATGAACACTGAAGCTTTCTTT	CAAGGHMNTEAFF
few	TRBJ1-1	TRBV20-1	NA	TGCAGTGCTACGGAGGCAACTGAAGCTTTCTTT	CSATEATEAFF
NA	TRBJ2-7	TRBV18	NA	TGTGCCAGCTCATCAAGCTCCTACGAGCAGTACTTC	CASSSSSYEQYF
NA	TRBJ1-1	TRBV19	TRBD1	TGTGCCAGTAGTCCAGGAGGGACAGCAAGTGAAGCTTTCTTT	CASSPGGTASEAFF
NA	TRBJ1-2	TRBV6-1	TRBD1	TGTGCCTGCAGGGGGCACCCACCTAACTATGGCTACACCTTC	CACRGHPPNYGYTF
few	TRBJ2-7	TRBV6-6	NA	TGTGCCAGCAGTTACGCCCTAGGCGGCGGCTACGAGCAGTACTTC	CASSYALGGGYEQYF